The clone carrying this T cell receptor (beta chain) was counted a few times. Antigen specificity is unknown. The sample originates from a study of response to subunit inactivated influenza vaccine. The J segment lost 16 bases and the V segment lost 5 bases, leaving 15 bases of the junction unmatched. The CDR3 loop spans 14 amino acids. General study findings and limits: It was suggested by the authors that few new T cells are recruited by each seasonal influenza vaccination.

One entry per CDR3 protein, called by TCRdb with MiXCR from the RT-PCR reads. The sample records over 450,000 distinct CDR3 sequences, 13% being singletons. Material: PBMCs from blood, obtained about 40 days after vaccination. This clonotype was obtained from a man in his fifties who received an inactivated influenza vaccine. The chain has TRBV12-3 or TRBV12-4 and TRBJ2-4, with 9 nucleotides matching TRBD1. Here the CDR3 DNA reads TGTGCCAGCAGTCAGAGGGGGACAGGGACAGAACTCTACTTC. Residues: CASSQRGTGTELYF.